This T cell receptor beta chain was recorded in a study of T cells in Graves' hyperthyroidism and ophthalmopathy. Study-wide context: Peripheral blood draws took place at initial diagnosis, ahead of any treatment.

Over 18 months, lack of ophthalmopathy progression marked Graves' hyperthyroidism as stable. Each 10 ml fresh peripheral blood draw supplied the PBMCs. This clonotype has only a few counts. From RNA transcripts, TCR beta CDR3 regions were amplified. First-round RT-PCR with HTBI primers amplified the TCR CDR3 region. One entry per CDR3 protein results from TCRdb running MiXCR on the multiplex PCR reads. This table has a few hundred thousand distinct CDR3 sequences, about 15% appearing once. Germline V gene data show CDR1 as DFQATT and CDR2 as SNEGSKA (reference sequence). The CDR3 runs 24 residues. Trimming cost V 0 bases and J 4 bases; bases outside gene matches: 27.

This clonotype was sampled from a woman aged 18-35 years with Graves' hyperthyroidism. The specimen sequenced was blood. The chain combines TRBV20-1 with TRBJ2-1, with 13 bases fitting TRBD2. The DNA for the CDR3 is TGCAGTGCTAGAGATCTTTTTGAACTAGCGGGAGGGCACCCCCGCCCCCGCATATACAATGAGCAGTTCTTC. It encodes CSARDLFELAGGHPRPRIYNEQFF.